These T cell receptor beta chains were read from a single sample in a study of OX40 agonist ivuxolimab in advanced cancers. Method: immunoSEQ multiplex PCR; TCRdb's copy keeps in-frame clones and lacks some. The sample consists of about 70,000 clones, roughly 85% of them appearing once. The starting material was CD4+ or CD8+ T cells sorted from blood, obtained in a trial of the OX40 agonist ivuxolimab. The receptor source for this set is an adult with an advanced solid tumor such as melanoma, head and neck, liver or kidney cancer. Both conserved end residues are trimmed from each CDR3.

TRBJ2-5,TRBV29-1,SAWGGTFQETQY
TRBJ1-3,TRBV7-9,ASGGTGGNTIY
TRBJ1-2,TRBV12-5,ASGPTRGGGYT
TRBJ1-2,TRBV6-5,ASSYSILQVGGYT
TRBJ2-2,TRBV19,ASSIGGSLGRGGGQGTGELF
TRBJ2-5,TRBV6-5,ASSITQPQETQY
TRBJ1-1,TRBV5-5,ASSLSLGEAF
TRBJ2-7,TRBV6-6,ASSRQETYEQY
TRBJ1-1,TRBV18,ASSPAGKAEAF
TRBJ2-3,TRBV5-1,ASSLGQGFSDTQY
TRBJ2-3,TRBV5-1,ASSGGGTDTQY
TRBJ2-1,TRBV5-1,ASSLELVSGVGNEQF
TRBJ2-5,TRBV9,ASSVGPSGAFTQETQY
TRBJ1-4,TRBV20-1,SANPGTGRT
TRBJ1-5,TRBV7-9,ASSSPGEVQPQH
TRBJ1-6,TRBV10-2,ASVMTGNSPLH
TRBJ1-3,TRBV9,ASSAFSGNTIY
TRBJ1-2,TRBV2,ASTLTRGRSYT
TRBJ2-2,TRBV19,ASSIVDGELF
TRBJ1-1,TRBV11-2,ASSYLIGANTEAF
TRBJ1-5,TRBV29-1,SVGDTNQPQH
TRBJ1-5,TRBV30,AWSVRPGGNQPQH
TRBJ1-5,TRBV6-7,ATTQQGQPQH
TRBJ1-1,TRBV12-5,ASGLVLVRQDTEAF
TRBJ1-2,TRBV7-9,ASSLEDSAPYT
TRBJ2-7,TRBV9,ASSVTSGDTYEQY
TRBJ2-7,TRBV5-1,ASNPVRTGTEQY
TRBJ1-2,TRBV18,ASSPSEGTGNYGYT
TRBJ2-7,TRBV28,ASSSSTGVYEQY
TRBJ2-7,TRBV5-6,ASSLVSGGPYEQY
TRBJ1-5,TRBV19,ASNQALGQGDQPQH
TRBJ1-2,TRBV11-2,ASSFTDSPYGYT
TRBJ1-4,TRBV5-6,ASSWGGQNEKLF
TRBJ1-1,TRBV5-4,ASSLEGAVTEAF
TRBJ1-6,TRBV6-1,ASSEVPGGISPLH
TRBJ2-3,TRBV29-1,SVQSYTQY
TRBJ1-2,TRBV29-1,SVNTGGAIGYT
TRBJ1-1,TRBV19,ASNRQGSSNTEAF
TRBJ2-2,TRBV5-4,ASSAGGVGAGELF
TRBJ1-2,TRBV28,AIDRYGYT
TRBJ1-5,TRBV19,ASSIPPGQGNQPQH
TRBJ1-1,TRBV7-9,ASSLARQGIEAF
TRBJ2-5,TRBV11-2,ASSITSETQY
TRBJ1-6,TRBV19,ASSIMTDNSPLH
TRBJ1-3,TRBV11-2,ASSLVPVGNTIY
TRBJ1-1,TRBV19,ASTASGTRYGNTEAF
TRBJ1-4,TRBV30,AWSLRVSGRPATNEKLF
TRBJ2-3,TRBV2,ASRAYSSSTDTQY
TRBJ1-1,TRBV6-6,ASPGTTGTEAF
TRBJ2-3,TRBV11-1,ASSLAPTGGTDTQY
TRBJ2-5,TRBV5-1,ASSPTPGALGTQY
TRBJ1-2,TRBV5-1,ASSLDGYGYT
TRBJ1-1,TRBV2,ASIPETGNTEAF
TRBJ1-6,TRBV4-3,ASSQEDFGNSPLH
TRBJ1-5,TRBV27,ASSPPGQPQH
TRBJ2-7,TRBV9,ASSVGEDRISYEQY
TRBJ1-5,TRBV7-2,ASSLVGLSNQPQH
TRBJ2-2,TRBV5-8,ASSRRRPGSGELF